This T cell receptor beta chain was sequenced in a study of T cells after yellow fever vaccination. The CDR3 length is 11 residues. Between the trimmed V and J ends, which lost 5 bases and 10 bases, there was a span of 6 bases. Germline V gene lookup returns CDR1 MNHNY and CDR2 SVGAGI (reference sequence). Regarding the study as a whole: Highly abundant clonotypes carried over from the bulk population could end up in FACS-sorted repertoires as contaminants.

This clonotype was counted many times. What it binds is not known. MiXCR, run by TCRdb on the 5' RACE reads, gives a single entry per CDR3 protein. The repertoire holds about 160,000 distinct CDR3 sequences, 6% to 7.5% seen once, with roughly 2.5% in the top ten. The sequencing used CD4+ T cells sorted from PBMCs, collected 4 to 5 days after the first yellow fever vaccination. V and J are TRBV6-6 and TRBJ1-6; D possibly corresponds to TRBD1 (5 bases). This receptor was identified in a man aged 18 to 30 who received the YFV17D yellow fever vaccine. CDR3 nucleotide sequence: TGTGCCAGCAGTCGGGGGTCACCCCTCCACTTT. Protein sequence: CASSRGSPLHF.